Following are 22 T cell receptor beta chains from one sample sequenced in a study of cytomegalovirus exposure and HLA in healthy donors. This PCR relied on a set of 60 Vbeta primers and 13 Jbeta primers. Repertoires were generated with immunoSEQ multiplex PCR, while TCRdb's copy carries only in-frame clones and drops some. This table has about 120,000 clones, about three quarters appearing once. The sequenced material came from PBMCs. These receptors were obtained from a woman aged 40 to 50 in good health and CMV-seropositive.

The CDR3 DNA sequence: TGTGCCAGCAGCGGGGACAGGCAAGAGACCCAGTACTTC. Its translation is CASSGDRQETQYF. J is TRBJ2-5 and V is TRBV9; 8 bases are shared with TRBD1. V lost 3 bases to trimming and J lost 2 bases; unmatched junction nucleotides: 0. The CDR3 is 13 residues long. The germline V gene has CDR1 SGDLS and CDR2 YYNGEE.

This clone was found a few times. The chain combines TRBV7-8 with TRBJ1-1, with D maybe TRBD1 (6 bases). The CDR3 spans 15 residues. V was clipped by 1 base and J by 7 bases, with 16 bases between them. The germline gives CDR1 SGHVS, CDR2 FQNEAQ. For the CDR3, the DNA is TGTGCCAGCAGCTTAGAGCGGGGGGCGCGGGATGAAGCTTTCTTT. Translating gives CASSLERGARDEAFF.

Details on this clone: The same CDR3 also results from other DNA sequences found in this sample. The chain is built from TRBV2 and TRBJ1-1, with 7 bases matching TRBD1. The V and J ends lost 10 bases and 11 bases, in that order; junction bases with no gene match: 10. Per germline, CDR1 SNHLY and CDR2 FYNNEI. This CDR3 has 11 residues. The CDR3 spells CATQRQGVAFF. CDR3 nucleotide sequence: TGTGCCACCCAGCGACAGGGAGTTGCTTTCTTT.

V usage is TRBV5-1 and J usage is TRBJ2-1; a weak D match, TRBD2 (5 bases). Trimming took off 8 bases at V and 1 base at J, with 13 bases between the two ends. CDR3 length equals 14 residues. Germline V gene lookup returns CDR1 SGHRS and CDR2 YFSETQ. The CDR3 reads CASSQRGSYNEQFF. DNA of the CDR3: TGCGCCAGTTCCCAACGGGGATCCTACAATGAGCAGTTCTTC.

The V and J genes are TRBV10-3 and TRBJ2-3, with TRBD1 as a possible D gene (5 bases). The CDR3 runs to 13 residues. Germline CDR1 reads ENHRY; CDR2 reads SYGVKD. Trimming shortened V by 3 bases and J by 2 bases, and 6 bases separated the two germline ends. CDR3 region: CAISDRATDTQYF. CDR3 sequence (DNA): TGTGCCATCAGTGACAGGGCCACAGATACGCAGTATTTT.

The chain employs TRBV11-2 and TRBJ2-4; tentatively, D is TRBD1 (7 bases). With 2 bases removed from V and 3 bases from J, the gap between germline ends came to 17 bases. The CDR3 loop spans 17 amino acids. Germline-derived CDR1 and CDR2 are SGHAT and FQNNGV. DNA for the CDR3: TGTGCCAGCAGCTTAACGCAGGGGGACTGGGGCAAAAACATTCAGTACTTC. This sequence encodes CASSLTQGDWGKNIQYF. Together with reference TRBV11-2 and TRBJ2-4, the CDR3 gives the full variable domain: EAGVAQSPRYKIIEKRQSVAFWCNPISGHATLYWYQQILGQGPKLLIQFQNNGVVDDSQLPKDRFSAERLKGVDSTLKIQPAKLEDSAVYLCASSLTQGDWGKNIQYFGAGTRLSVL.

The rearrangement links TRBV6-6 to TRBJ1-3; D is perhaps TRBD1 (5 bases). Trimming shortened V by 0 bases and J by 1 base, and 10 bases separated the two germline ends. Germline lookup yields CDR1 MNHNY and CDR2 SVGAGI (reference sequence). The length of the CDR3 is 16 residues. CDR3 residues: CASSYSTQASGNTIYF. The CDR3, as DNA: TGTGCCAGCAGTTACTCGACACAGGCTTCTGGAAACACCATATATTTT.

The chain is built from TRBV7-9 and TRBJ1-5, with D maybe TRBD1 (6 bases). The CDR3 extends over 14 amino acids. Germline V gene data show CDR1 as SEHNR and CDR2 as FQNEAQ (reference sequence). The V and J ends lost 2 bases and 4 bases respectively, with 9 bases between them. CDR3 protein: CASSLTGQNQPQHF. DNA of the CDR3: TGTGCCAGCAGCTTAACAGGACAGAATCAGCCCCAGCATTTT.

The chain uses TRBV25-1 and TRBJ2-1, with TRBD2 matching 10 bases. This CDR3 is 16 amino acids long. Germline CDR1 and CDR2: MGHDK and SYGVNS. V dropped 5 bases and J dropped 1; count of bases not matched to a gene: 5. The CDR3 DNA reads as TGTGCCAGCAGTTCTACTAGCGGGGATTCCTACAATGAGCAGTTCTTC. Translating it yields CASSSTSGDSYNEQFF.

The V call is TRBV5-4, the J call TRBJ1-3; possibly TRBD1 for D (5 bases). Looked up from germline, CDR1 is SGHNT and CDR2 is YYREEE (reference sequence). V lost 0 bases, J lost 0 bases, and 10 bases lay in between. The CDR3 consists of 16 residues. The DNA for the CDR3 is TGTGCCAGCAGCTTGGGAGCAGGGTTCTCTGGAAACACCATATATTTT. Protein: CASSLGAGFSGNTIYF. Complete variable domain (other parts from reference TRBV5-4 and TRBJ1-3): ETGVTQSPTHLIKTRGQQVTLRCSSQSGHNTVSWYQQALGQGPQFIFQYYREEENGRGNFPPRFSGLQFPNYSSELNVNALELDDSALYLCASSLGAGFSGNTIYFGEGSWLTVV.

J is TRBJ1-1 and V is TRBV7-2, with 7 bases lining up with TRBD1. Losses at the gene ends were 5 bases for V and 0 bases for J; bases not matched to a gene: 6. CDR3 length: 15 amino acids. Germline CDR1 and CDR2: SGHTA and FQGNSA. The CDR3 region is CASSPTTGMNTEAFF. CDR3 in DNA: TGTGCCAGCAGCCCCACGACAGGGATGAACACTGAAGCTTTCTTT.

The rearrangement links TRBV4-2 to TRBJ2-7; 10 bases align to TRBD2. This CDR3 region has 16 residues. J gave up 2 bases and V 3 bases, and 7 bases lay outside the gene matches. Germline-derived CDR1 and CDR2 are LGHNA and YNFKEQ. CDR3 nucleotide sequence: TGTGCCAGCAGCCACCTAGGAAGCGGGGGGGCCTACGAGCAGTACTTC. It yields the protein CASSHLGSGGAYEQYF.

CDR3 amino acids: CASSRTGTNYGYTF. The DNA for the CDR3 is TGTGCCAGCAGCAGGACAGGGACCAACTATGGCTACACCTTC. This chain connects TRBV27 to TRBJ1-2; 8 bases fit TRBD1. The CDR3 is 14 residues long. Germline CDR1 MNHEY, CDR2 SMNVEV (reference sequence). After removal of 6 bases from V and 2 bases from J, the junction contained 5 bases not matched to a gene.

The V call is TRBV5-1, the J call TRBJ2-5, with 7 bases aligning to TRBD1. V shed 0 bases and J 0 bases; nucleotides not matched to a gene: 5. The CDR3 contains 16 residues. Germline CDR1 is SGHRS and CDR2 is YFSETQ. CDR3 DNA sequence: TGCGCCAGCAGCTTGGGGGGACAGCCAAACCAAGAGACCCAGTACTTC. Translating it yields CASSLGGQPNQETQYF. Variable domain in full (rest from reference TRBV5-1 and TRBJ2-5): KAGVTQTPRYLIKTRGQQVTLSCSPISGHRSVSWYQQTPGQGLQFLFEYFSETQRNKGNFPGRFSGRQFSNSRSEMNVSTLELGDSALYLCASSLGGQPNQETQYFGPGTRLLVL.

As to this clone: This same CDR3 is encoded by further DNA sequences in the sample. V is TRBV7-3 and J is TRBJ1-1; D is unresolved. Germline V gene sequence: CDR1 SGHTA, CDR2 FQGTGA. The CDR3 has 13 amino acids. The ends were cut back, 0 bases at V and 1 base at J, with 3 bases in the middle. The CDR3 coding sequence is TGTGCCAGCAGCTTAACCGGGAACACTGAAGCTTTCTTT. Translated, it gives CASSLTGNTEAFF.

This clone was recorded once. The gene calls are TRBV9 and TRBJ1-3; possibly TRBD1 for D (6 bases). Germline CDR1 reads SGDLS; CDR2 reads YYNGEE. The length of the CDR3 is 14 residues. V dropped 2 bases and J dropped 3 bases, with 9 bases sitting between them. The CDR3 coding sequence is TGTGCCAGCAGCGTCTCAGGGGATGGAAACACCATATATTTT. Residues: CASSVSGDGNTIYF.

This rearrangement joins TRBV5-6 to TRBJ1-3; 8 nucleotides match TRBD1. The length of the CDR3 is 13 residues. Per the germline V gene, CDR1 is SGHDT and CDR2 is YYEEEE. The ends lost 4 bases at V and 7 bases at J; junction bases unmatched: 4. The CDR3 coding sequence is TGTGCCAGCAGCCCGACAGGGGCGAACACCATATATTTT. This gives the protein CASSPTGANTIYF. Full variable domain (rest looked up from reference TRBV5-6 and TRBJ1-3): DAGVTQSPTHLIKTRGQQVTLRCSPKSGHDTVSWYQQALGQGPQFIFQYYEEEERQRGNFPDRFSGHQFPNYSSELNVNALLLGDSALYLCASSPTGANTIYFGEGSWLTVV.

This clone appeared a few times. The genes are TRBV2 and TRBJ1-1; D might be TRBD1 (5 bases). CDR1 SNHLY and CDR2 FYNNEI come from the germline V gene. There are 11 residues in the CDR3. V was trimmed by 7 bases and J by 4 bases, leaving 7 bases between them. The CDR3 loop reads CASTRATEAFF. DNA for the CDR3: TGTGCCAGCACCAGGGCCACTGAAGCTTTCTTT.

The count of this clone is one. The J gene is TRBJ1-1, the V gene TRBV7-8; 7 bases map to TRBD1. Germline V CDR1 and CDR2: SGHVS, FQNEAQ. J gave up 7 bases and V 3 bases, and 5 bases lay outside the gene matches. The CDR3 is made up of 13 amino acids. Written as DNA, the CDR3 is TGTGCCAGCAGCTTCGGTGGGGACAGTGAAGCTTTCTTT. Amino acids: CASSFGGDSEAFF.

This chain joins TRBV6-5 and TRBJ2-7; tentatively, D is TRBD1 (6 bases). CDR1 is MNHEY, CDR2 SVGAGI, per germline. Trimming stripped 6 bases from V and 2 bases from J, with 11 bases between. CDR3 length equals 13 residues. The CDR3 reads CASSRDTPYEQYF. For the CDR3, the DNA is TGTGCCAGCAGCCGGGACACCCCCTACGAGCAGTACTTC.

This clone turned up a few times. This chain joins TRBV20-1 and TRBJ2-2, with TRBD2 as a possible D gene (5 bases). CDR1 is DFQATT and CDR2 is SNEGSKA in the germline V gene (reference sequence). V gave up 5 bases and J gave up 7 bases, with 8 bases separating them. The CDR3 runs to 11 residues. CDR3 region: CSAAGIGELFF. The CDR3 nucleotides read TGCAGTGCTGCCGGGATCGGGGAGCTGTTTTTT.

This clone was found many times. The CDR3 reads CASSSPGGRGTEAFF. In DNA form, the CDR3 reads TGTGCCAGTAGTAGTCCGGGGGGGCGAGGAACTGAAGCTTTCTTT. The rearrangement links TRBV19 to TRBJ1-1, with a tentative D call TRBD1 (6 bases). CDR1 is LNHDA and CDR2 is SQIVND in the germline V gene (reference sequence). V shed 4 bases and J shed 5 bases, with 17 bases lying between them. This CDR3 comprises 15 residues.